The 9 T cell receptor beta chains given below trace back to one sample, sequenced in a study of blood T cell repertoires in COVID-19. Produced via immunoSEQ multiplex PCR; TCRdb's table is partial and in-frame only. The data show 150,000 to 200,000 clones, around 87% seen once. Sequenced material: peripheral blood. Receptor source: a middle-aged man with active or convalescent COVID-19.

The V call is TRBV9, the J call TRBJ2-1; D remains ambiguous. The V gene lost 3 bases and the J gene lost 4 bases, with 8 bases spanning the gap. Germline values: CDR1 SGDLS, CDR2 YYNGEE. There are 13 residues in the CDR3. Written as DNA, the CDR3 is TGTGCCAGCAGCGGAAGGAGTTACAATGAGCAGTTCTTC. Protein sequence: CASSGRSYNEQFF. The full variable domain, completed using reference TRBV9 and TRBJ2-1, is DSGVTQTPKHLITATGQRVTLRCSPRSGDLSVYWYQQSLDQGLQFLIQYYNGEERAKGNILERFSAQQFPDLHSELNLSSLELGDSALYFCASSGRSYNEQFFGPGTRLTVL.

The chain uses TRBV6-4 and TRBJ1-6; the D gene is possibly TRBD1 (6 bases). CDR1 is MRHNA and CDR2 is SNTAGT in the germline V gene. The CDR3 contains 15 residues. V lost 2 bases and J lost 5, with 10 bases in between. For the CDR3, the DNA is TGTGCCAGCAGTGACCGAGCAGGGGATAATTCACCCCTCCACTTT. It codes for CASSDRAGDNSPLHF.

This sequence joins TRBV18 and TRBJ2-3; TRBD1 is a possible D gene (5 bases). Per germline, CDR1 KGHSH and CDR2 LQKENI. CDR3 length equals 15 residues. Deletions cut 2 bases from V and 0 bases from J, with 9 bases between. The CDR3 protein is CASSPFRASTDTQYF. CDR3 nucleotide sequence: TGTGCCAGCTCACCATTCAGGGCTAGCACAGATACGCAGTATTTT.

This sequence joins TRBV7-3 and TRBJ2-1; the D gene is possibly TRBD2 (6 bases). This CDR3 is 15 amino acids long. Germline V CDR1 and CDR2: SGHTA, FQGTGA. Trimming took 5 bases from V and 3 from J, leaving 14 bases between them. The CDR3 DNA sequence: TGTGCCAGCAGCGTAGAGCGGGTAAGCTACAATGAGCAGTTCTTC. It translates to CASSVERVSYNEQFF.

The CDR3 bases are TGTGCCAGCTGGCAGGGGGATTACACCGGGGAGCTGTTTTTT. Residues: CASWQGDYTGELFF. The gene calls are TRBV13 and TRBJ2-2; 7 positions agree with TRBD1. Losses at the gene ends were 8 bases for V and 3 bases for J; bases not matched to a gene: 6. The CDR3 is 14 amino acids. Per germline, CDR1 PRHDT and CDR2 FYEKMQ (reference sequence).

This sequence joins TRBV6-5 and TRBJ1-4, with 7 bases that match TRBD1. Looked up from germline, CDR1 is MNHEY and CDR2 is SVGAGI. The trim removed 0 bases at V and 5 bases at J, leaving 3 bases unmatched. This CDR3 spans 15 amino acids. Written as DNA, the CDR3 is TGTGCCAGCAGTTACTCGACAGGGAGGAATGAAAAACTGTTTTTT. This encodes CASSYSTGRNEKLFF.

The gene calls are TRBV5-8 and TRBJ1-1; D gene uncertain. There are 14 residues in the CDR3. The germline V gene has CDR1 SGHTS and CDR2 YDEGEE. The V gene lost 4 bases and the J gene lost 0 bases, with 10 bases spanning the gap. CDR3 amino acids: CASSEGKVNTEAFF. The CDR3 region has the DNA TGTGCCAGCAGCGAGGGTAAGGTGAACACTGAAGCTTTCTTT.

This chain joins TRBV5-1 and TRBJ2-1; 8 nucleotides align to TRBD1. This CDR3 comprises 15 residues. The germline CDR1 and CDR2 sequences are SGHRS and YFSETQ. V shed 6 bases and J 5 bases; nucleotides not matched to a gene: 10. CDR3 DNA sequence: TGCGCCAGCACGACCCAGGGGGCGAGGAACAATGAGCAGTTCTTC. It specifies CASTTQGARNNEQFF. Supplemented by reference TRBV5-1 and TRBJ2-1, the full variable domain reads KAGVTQTPRYLIKTRGQQVTLSCSPISGHRSVSWYQQTPGQGLQFLFEYFSETQRNKGNFPGRFSGRQFSNSRSEMNVSTLELGDSALYLCASTTQGARNNEQFFGPGTRLTVL.

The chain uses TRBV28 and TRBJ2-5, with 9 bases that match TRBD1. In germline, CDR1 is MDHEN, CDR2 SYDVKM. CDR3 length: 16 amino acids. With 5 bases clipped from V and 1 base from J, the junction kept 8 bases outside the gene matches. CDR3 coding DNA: TGTGCCAGCAGTCGTCCCGGGACAGGGACCCAAGAGACCCAGTACTTC. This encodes CASSRPGTGTQETQYF.